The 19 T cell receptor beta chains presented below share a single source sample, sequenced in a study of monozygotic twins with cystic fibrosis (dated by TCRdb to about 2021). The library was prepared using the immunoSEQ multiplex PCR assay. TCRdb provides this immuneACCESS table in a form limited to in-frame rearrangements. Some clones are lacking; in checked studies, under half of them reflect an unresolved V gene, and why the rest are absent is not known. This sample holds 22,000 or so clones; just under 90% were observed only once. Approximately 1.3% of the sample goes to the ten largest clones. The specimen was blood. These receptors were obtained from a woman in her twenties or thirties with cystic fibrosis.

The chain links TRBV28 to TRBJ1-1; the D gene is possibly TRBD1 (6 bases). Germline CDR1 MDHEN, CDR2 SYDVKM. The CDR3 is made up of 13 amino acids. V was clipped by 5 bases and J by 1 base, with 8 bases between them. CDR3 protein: CASSRTENTEAFF. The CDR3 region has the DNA TGTGCCAGCAGTAGGACAGAGAACACTGAAGCTTTCTTT.

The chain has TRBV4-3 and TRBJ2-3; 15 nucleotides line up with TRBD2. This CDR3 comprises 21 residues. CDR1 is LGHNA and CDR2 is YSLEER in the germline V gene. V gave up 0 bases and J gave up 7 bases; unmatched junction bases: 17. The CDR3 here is CASSQDWTSGGATGGFYTQYF. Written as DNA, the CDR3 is TGCGCCAGCAGCCAAGACTGGACTAGCGGGGGGGCGACCGGAGGTTTTTATACGCAGTATTTT.

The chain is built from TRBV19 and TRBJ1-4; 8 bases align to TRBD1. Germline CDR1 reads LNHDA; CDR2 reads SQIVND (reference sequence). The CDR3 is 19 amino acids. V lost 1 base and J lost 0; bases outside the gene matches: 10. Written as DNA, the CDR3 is TGTGCCAGTAGTATAGGCCCGGACAGGGCATATGCAACTAATGAAAAACTGTTTTTT. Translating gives CASSIGPDRAYATNEKLFF.

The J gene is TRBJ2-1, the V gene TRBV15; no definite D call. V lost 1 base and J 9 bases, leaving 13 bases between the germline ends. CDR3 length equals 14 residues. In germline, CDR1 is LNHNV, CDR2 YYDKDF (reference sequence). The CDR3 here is CATSRVIEGGEQFF. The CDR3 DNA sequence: TGTGCCACCAGCAGAGTGATCGAAGGTGGTGAGCAGTTCTTC.

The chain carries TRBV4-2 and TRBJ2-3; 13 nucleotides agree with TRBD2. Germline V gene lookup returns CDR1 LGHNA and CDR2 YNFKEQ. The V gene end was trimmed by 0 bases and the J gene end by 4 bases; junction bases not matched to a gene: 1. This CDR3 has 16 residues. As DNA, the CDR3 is TGTGCCAGCAGCCAAGAAGGGACTAGCGGGGCAGATACGCAGTATTTT. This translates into CASSQEGTSGADTQYF.

The chain's CDR3 is CASSGTGSSYNEQFF. In DNA form, the CDR3 reads TGTGCCAGCAGTGGGACCGGAAGCTCCTACAATGAGCAGTTCTTC. This chain links TRBV9 with TRBJ2-1; D may correspond to TRBD1 or TRBD2 (5 bases each). Trimming took 5 bases from V and 0 from J, leaving 12 bases between them. The CDR3 runs to 15 residues. The germline CDR1 and CDR2 sequences are SGDLS and YYNGEE.

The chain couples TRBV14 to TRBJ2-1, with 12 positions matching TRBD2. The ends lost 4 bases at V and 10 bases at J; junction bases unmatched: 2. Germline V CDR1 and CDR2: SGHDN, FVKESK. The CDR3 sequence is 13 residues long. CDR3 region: CASSLGLAGEQFF. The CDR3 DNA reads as TGTGCCAGCAGCCTCGGACTAGCGGGGGAGCAGTTCTTC.

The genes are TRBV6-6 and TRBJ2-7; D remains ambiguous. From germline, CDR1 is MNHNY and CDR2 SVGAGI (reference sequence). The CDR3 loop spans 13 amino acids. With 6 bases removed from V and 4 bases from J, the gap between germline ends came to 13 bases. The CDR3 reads CASRAAPHYEQYF. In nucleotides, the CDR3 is TGTGCCAGCAGGGCCGCCCCCCATTACGAGCAGTACTTC.

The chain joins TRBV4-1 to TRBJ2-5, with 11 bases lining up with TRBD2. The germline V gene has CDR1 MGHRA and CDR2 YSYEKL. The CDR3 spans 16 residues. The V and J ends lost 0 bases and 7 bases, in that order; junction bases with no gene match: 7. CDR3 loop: CASSQEIAGGRGTQYF. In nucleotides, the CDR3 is TGCGCCAGCAGCCAAGAGATAGCGGGGGGGCGCGGGACCCAGTACTTC.

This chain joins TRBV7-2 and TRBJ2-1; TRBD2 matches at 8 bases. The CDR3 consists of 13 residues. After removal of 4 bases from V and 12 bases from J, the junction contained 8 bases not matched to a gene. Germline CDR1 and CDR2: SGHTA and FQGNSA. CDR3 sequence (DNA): TGTGCCAGCAGCTCCGAGGGACTAGGGCGGCAGTTCTTC. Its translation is CASSSEGLGRQFF.

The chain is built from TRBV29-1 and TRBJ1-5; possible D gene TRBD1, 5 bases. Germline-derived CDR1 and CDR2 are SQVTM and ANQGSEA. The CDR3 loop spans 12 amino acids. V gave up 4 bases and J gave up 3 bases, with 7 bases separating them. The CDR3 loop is CSVGQINQPQHF. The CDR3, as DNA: TGCAGCGTTGGACAGATCAATCAGCCCCAGCATTTT.

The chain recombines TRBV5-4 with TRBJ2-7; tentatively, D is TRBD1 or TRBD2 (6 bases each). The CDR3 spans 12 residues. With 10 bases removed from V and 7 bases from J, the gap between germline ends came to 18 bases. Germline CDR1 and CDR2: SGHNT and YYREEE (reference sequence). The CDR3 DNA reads TGTGCCTACACTGGGGGGCCGGGGGAGCAGTACTTC. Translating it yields CAYTGGPGEQYF.

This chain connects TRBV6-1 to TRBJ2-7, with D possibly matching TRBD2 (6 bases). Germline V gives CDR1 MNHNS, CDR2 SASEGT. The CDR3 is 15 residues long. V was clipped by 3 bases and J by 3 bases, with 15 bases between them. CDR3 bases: TGTGCCAGCAGTGATTTTTCCGGGACTGTCTACGAGCAGTACTTC. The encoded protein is CASSDFSGTVYEQYF.

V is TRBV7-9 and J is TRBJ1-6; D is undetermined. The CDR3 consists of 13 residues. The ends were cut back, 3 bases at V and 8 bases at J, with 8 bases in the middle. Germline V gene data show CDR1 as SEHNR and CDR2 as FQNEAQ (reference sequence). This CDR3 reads CASSFSEYSPLHF. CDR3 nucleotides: TGTGCCAGCAGCTTTAGTGAATATTCACCCCTCCACTTT.

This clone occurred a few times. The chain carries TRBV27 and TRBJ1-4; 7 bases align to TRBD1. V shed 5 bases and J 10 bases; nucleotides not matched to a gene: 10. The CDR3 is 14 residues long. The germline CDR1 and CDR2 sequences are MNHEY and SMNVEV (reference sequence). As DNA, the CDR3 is TGTGCCAGCAGTCAGGGGGTCATGCGCGGAAAACTGTTTTTT. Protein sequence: CASSQGVMRGKLFF.

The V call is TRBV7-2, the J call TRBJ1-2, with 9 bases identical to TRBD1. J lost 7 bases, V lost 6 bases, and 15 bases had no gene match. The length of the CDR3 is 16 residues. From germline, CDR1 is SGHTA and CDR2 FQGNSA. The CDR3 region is CASRQQGARGTGGYTF. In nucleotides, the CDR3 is TGTGCCAGCAGACAACAGGGGGCGCGCGGGACGGGTGGCTACACCTTC.

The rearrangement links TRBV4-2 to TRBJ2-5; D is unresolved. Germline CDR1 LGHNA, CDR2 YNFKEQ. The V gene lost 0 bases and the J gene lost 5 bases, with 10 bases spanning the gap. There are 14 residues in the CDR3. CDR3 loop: CASSQDLRVETQYF. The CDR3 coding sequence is TGTGCCAGCAGCCAAGATTTAAGGGTTGAGACCCAGTACTTC.

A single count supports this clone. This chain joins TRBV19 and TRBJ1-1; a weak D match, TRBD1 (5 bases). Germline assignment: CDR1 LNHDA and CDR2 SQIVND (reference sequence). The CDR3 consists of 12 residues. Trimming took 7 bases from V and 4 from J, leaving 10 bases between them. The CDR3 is CASMAGGTEAFF. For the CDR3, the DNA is TGTGCCAGTATGGCGGGGGGCACTGAAGCTTTCTTT.

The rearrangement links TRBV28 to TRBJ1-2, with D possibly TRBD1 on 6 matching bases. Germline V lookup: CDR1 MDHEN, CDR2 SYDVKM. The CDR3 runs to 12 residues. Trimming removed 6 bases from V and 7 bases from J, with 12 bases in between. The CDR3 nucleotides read TGTGCCAGCAGGACCGGGACAACTGGCTACACCTTC. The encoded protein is CASRTGTTGYTF.